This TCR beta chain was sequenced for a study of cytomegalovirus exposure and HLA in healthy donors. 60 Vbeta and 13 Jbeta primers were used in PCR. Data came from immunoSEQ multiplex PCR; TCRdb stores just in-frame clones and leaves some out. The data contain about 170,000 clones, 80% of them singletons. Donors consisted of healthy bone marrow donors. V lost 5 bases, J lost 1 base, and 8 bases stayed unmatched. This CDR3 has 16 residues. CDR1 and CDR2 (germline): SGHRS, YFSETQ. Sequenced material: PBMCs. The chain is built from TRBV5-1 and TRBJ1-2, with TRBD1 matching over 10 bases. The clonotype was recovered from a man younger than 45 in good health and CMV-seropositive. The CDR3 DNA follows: TGCGCCAGCAGGTTAACGGGACAGGGGTTTAACTATGGCTACACCTTC. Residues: CASRLTGQGFNYGYTF.